This T cell receptor (beta chain) comes out of a study of shared clonotypes between healthy human individuals. Study conclusions and caveats: Across several donors, naive CD4 shared 5% to 6.5%, naive CD8 3.5% to 4%, memory CD4 more than 2%, memory CD8 about 0.4%.

The germline gives CDR1 SEHNR, CDR2 FQNEAQ (reference sequence). Trimming took 3 bases from V and 1 from J, leaving 15 bases between them. This CDR3 contains 16 residues. Details on this clone: Its antigen is not known.

Produced via immunoSEQ multiplex PCR; TCRdb's table is partial and in-frame only. The sample lists about 2.4 million clones; more than 85% were seen once. The rearrangement uses TRBV7-9 and TRBJ2-5; D call uncertain. The sequence derives from a man aged 18 to 29 in good health. Some clones in this sample may be carry-over from other donors' samples. Sequencing input: naive CD4+ T cells from PBMCs. The subset: CD45RA+ positively selected. The CDR3 is CASSLGSGAIQETQYF. The CDR3 bases are TGTGCCAGCAGCTTGGGCTCGGGTGCCATCCAAGAGACCCAGTACTTC.